The source of this T cell receptor (beta chain) is a study of radiation and T cells in renal cell carcinoma. The study's findings and limits: From baseline, blood top tumor clonotypes peaked at 2 weeks post-radiation.

The method was immunoSEQ multiplex PCR; TCRdb's version includes in-frame clones alone and lacks a portion of them. Here the sample spans about 58,000 clones, around three quarters being singletons. The time point: blood 2 weeks post-SBRT. Treatment denoted: 15 Gy SBRT to primary tumor, nephrectomy 4 weeks later. This CDR3 spans 15 amino acids. Germline CDR1 LNHNV, CDR2 YYDKDF (reference sequence). V was clipped by 5 bases and J by 7 bases; unmatched bases: 13. This clone occurred once. Its antigen is still unknown. The chain employs TRBV15 and TRBJ1-2; TRBD1 matches 7 bases. This clonotype was sampled from a man aged 55-75 years with renal cell carcinoma. This specimen consisted of blood, obtained from a patient whose treatment included radiotherapy and nephrectomy. In nucleotides, the CDR3 is TGTGCCACCAGCCTAGGGATTGCCTCAGGGGGTGGCTACACCTTC. Translating it yields CATSLGIASGGGYTF.